This T cell receptor (beta chain) was observed in a study of OX40 agonist ivuxolimab in advanced cancers. On the study more broadly: Eligibility admitted prior anti-PD-1, anti-PD-L1 or anti-CTLA-4 therapy; approximately 40% had some. There were three patients with partial responses, one having hepatocellular carcinoma and two cutaneous melanoma.

V lost 4 bases, J lost 3 bases, and 10 bases lay in between. The CDR3 length is 13 residues. The V gene's germline CDR1 is SGHDN and CDR2 FVKESK. Assay: immunoSEQ multiplex PCR; the TCRdb copy retains only in-frame clones and omits some. Altogether 90,000 to 100,000 clones are present, more than 95% being singletons, with the ten largest covering approximately 2%. With respect to this clone: Its antigen is currently unknown.

Study conclusions and caveats: Normalized T-cell clonal expansion was also low in a subset of nonresponders.

Sequenced here: CD4+ or CD8+ T cells sorted from blood, sampled in a trial of the OX40 agonist ivuxolimab. The chain links TRBV14 to TRBJ2-7; no reliable D call. This TCR came from an adult with an advanced solid tumor such as melanoma, head and neck, liver or kidney cancer. In nucleotides, the CDR3 is TGTGCCAGCAGCCTTGGTCGGAACTACGAGCAGTACTTC. This gives the protein CASSLGRNYEQYF.